This TCR beta chain stems from a study of blood T cells in healthy people across ages. Study in general: Template switching caught about one barcoded beta molecule for each two T cells.

Per germline, CDR1 SGHTA and CDR2 FQGNSA. CDR3 length: 15 residues. A few counts support this clonotype. Primed by a sample-barcoded 5' primer and a J-beta primer mix, a second PCR proceeded for 7 to 11 cycles. No fewer than 3 million CDR3-containing paired-end reads came from each sample. TCRdb reanalysed the 5' RACE reads using MiXCR and keeps one entry per CDR3 protein. The sample records about 1,400,000 distinct CDR3 sequences, roughly 40% being singletons. The sample consisted of blood. The sequence derives from a woman aged 18-30 years in good health. The chain links TRBV7-2 to TRBJ2-1; tentatively, D is TRBD1 (6 bases). Gene TRBJ2-7 matches the end of the DNA better, so the J call may be wrong. CDR3 loop: CASSPADSSYNEQYF. Written as DNA, the CDR3 is TGTGCCAGCAGCCCGGCGGACAGCTCCTACAATGAGCAGTACTTC.